These 20 T cell receptor beta chains share one sample of origin, sequenced in a study of STAT5B mutations in CD4+ large granular lymphocyte leukemia. Libraries were prepared by immunoSEQ multiplex PCR; TCRdb keeps only in-frame clonotypes and omits some of them. Found here are around 28,000 clones, approximately 69% of them singletons; the top ten hold 1.1%. Sequenced: CD4+ T cells from blood buffy coats. The receptors were gathered from a human donor in good health.

The V gene is TRBV6-5, the J gene TRBJ1-1, with unresolved D. The length of the CDR3 is 14 residues. Trimming stripped 5 bases from V and 1 base from J, with 11 bases between. The germline V gene has CDR1 MNHEY and CDR2 SVGAGI. The CDR3 is CASSPPLGNTEAFF. CDR3 DNA sequence: TGTGCCAGCAGTCCCCCGCTGGGGAACACTGAAGCTTTCTTT.

The J gene is TRBJ1-1, the V gene TRBV7-9; possible D gene TRBD1, 5 bases. In germline, CDR1 is SEHNR, CDR2 FQNEAQ (reference sequence). Between the trimmed V and J ends, which lost 1 base and 7 bases, there was a span of 13 bases. The CDR3 contains 14 residues. CDR3 DNA sequence: TGTGCCAGCAGCTTAGGTTCAGGGACCGGTGAAGCTTTCTTT. It codes for CASSLGSGTGEAFF.

This chain uses TRBV7-8 with TRBJ2-7; D not resolved. The germline gives CDR1 SGHVS, CDR2 FQNEAQ. The CDR3 totals 14 residues. The V end was cut by 2 bases, the J end by 0 bases, with 8 bases between. The CDR3 is CASSLLGLSYEQYF. The CDR3 DNA sequence: TGTGCCAGCAGCTTACTAGGTCTCTCCTACGAGCAGTACTTC.

The sample holds a few counts of this clone. The gene calls are TRBV7-3 and TRBJ1-1; 10 nucleotides line up with TRBD1. The CDR3 sequence is 14 residues long. J gave up 2 bases and V 4 bases, and 1 base lay outside the gene matches. Germline V CDR1 and CDR2: SGHTA, FQGTGA. The DNA of the CDR3 is TGTGCCAGCAGCTCGACAGGGGGCAACACTGAAGCTTTCTTT. As protein: CASSSTGGNTEAFF.

This chain joins TRBV4-2 and TRBJ2-3, with D perhaps matching TRBD1 or TRBD2 (5 bases each). The CDR3 has 14 residues. Trimming pared 4 bases from V and 2 bases from J, leaving 10 bases between. Germline loops: CDR1 LGHNA, CDR2 YNFKEQ. The CDR3 here is CASSPRDLTDTQYF. DNA for the CDR3: TGTGCCAGCAGCCCCCGGGACCTCACAGATACGCAGTATTTT.

The chain employs TRBV29-1 and TRBJ2-1; 10 nucleotides agree with TRBD1. V lost 5 bases and J lost 5; bases outside the gene matches: 3. This CDR3 comprises 13 residues. CDR1 is SQVTM and CDR2 is ANQGSEA in the germline V gene. CDR3 sequence reads: CSVRDRGNNEQFF. CDR3 sequence (DNA): TGCAGCGTTCGGGACAGGGGCAACAATGAGCAGTTCTTC.

The chain couples TRBV7-9 to TRBJ2-7, with 8 nucleotides matching TRBD1. Germline values: CDR1 SEHNR, CDR2 FQNEAQ (reference sequence). This CDR3 is built from 14 residues. The V segment lost 5 bases and the J segment 6 bases; nucleotides outside the gene matches: 9. CDR3 residues: CASSKQGGLGEQYF. The CDR3 DNA follows: TGTGCCAGCAGCAAACAGGGGGGTTTGGGCGAGCAGTACTTC.

This chain uses TRBV27 with TRBJ1-1; D is ambiguous. The germline V gene has CDR1 MNHEY and CDR2 SMNVEV (reference sequence). This CDR3 contains 13 residues. Trimming pared 4 bases from V and 3 bases from J, leaving 9 bases between. In DNA, the CDR3 is TGTGCCAGCAGTTCGACCAGGTACACTGAAGCTTTCTTT. It translates to CASSSTRYTEAFF.

The chain couples TRBV30 to TRBJ1-6, with D possibly matching TRBD1 (5 bases). The germline gives CDR1 GTSNPN, CDR2 SVGIG (reference sequence). Trimming removed 1 base at V and 5 bases at J, with 6 bases between. The CDR3 runs to 13 residues. The CDR3 coding sequence is TGTGCCTGGAGTGAAGGGGATAATTCACCCCTCCACTTT. It encodes CAWSEGDNSPLHF.

The chain combines TRBV28 with TRBJ1-2; D call uncertain. The CDR3 has 13 amino acids. With 3 bases removed from V and 9 bases from J, the gap between germline ends came to 14 bases. Germline V CDR1 and CDR2: MDHEN, SYDVKM. The CDR3 DNA follows: TGTGCCAGCAGTTTTTCTGGGGTCCCGAGCTACACCTTC. It encodes CASSFSGVPSYTF.

The rearrangement links TRBV30 to TRBJ2-1, with 7 nucleotides matching TRBD2. Germline V CDR1 and CDR2: GTSNPN, SVGIG (reference sequence). Trimming removed 4 bases from V and 7 bases from J; junction bases left unmatched: 16. The CDR3 covers 16 residues. CDR3 in amino acids: CAWTRAGVGDGNEQFF. The CDR3 region has the DNA TGTGCCTGGACTCGGGCGGGAGTAGGGGACGGGAATGAGCAGTTCTTC.

CDR3: CASSGQGQANTGELFF. As DNA, the CDR3 is TGTGCCAGCAGTGGCCAGGGACAGGCGAACACCGGGGAGCTGTTTTTT. The rearrangement links TRBV6-1 to TRBJ2-2; 8 nucleotides agree with TRBD1. The germline V gene has CDR1 MNHNS and CDR2 SASEGT. The CDR3 length is 16 residues. The V segment lost 4 bases and the J segment 0 bases; nucleotides outside the gene matches: 4.

The chain is built from TRBV5-6 and TRBJ1-1, with D uncertain. Per germline, CDR1 SGHDT and CDR2 YYEEEE. The CDR3 has 14 amino acids. V lost 2 bases and J 1 base, leaving 9 bases between the germline ends. CDR3 bases: TGTGCCAGCAGCTTACCTAGGCCGAACACTGAAGCTTTCTTT. Translation: CASSLPRPNTEAFF.

This clone has a handful of counts. The chain carries TRBV10-2 and TRBJ2-3; D tentatively fits TRBD1 or TRBD2 (5 bases each). The CDR3 extends over 15 amino acids. Trimming shortened V by 8 bases and J by 4 bases, and 19 bases separated the two germline ends. Germline V gene lookup returns CDR1 WSHSY and CDR2 SAAADI. DNA for the CDR3: TGCGCCAGCGCTTTGCGTCAGGGTAGCGCAGATACGCAGTATTTT. Encoded protein: CASALRQGSADTQYF.

This sequence joins TRBV7-2 and TRBJ1-1; tentative D call: TRBD1 (6 bases). The CDR3 spans 15 residues. V was cut by 5 bases and J by 0 bases, with 13 bases left in between. Looked up from germline, CDR1 is SGHTA and CDR2 is FQGNSA. The chain's CDR3 is CASSAGAGLNTEAFF. The CDR3 coding sequence is TGTGCCAGCAGCGCGGGGGCAGGGTTGAACACTGAAGCTTTCTTT.

In this sample, this clone turned up a few times. The V gene is TRBV5-4, the J gene TRBJ1-1; D not certain. V shed 0 bases and J shed 1 base, with 4 bases lying between them. The CDR3 has 13 amino acids. The germline CDR1 and CDR2 sequences are SGHNT and YYREEE (reference sequence). The CDR3 DNA is TGTGCCAGCAGCTTGGACAGGAACACTGAAGCTTTCTTT. Translated, it gives CASSLDRNTEAFF.

V usage is TRBV7-2 and J usage is TRBJ2-5, with TRBD1 identical over 9 bases. This CDR3 comprises 13 residues. Germline assignment: CDR1 SGHTA and CDR2 FQGNSA. V lost 3 bases, J lost 5 bases, and 1 base stayed unmatched. In DNA form, the CDR3 reads TGTGCCAGCAGCTTCACAGGGGGCGAGACCCAGTACTTC. It codes for CASSFTGGETQYF.

The chain combines TRBV4-3 with TRBJ2-1; D unresolved. V gave up 4 bases and J gave up 8 bases, with 12 bases separating them. The germline CDR1 and CDR2 sequences are LGHNA and YSLEER. CDR3 length: 13 residues. The CDR3 DNA sequence: TGCGCCAGCAGCCCGCACGTTAGGTATGAGCAGTTCTTC. Encoded protein: CASSPHVRYEQFF.

V gene TRBV11-2 combines with J gene TRBJ1-1; D may be TRBD1 (5 bases). V was clipped by 1 base and J by 6 bases, with 9 bases between them. CDR1 and CDR2 from the germline V gene are SGHAT and FQNNGV. This CDR3 has 13 amino acids. Written as DNA, the CDR3 is TGTGCCAGCAGCTTAGGAGGGGCGGCTGAAGCTTTCTTT. This encodes CASSLGGAAEAFF.

The chain joins TRBV28 to TRBJ2-1; TRBD2 agrees at 7 bases. The CDR3 is 14 residues long. V gave up 6 bases and J gave up 6 bases; unmatched junction bases: 8. Germline V gene sequence: CDR1 MDHEN, CDR2 SYDVKM. CDR3 DNA: TGTGCCAGCAGCTCGGGGGGTATCGGCAATGAGCAGTTCTTC. Amino acid sequence: CASSSGGIGNEQFF.